This TCR beta chain was retrieved from a study of blood T cell repertoires in COVID-19. Study details: COVID-19 samples collected from the United States, Italy and Spain covered acute and convalescent phases. T cells, B-cell-depleted T cells, or PBMCs provided the cDNA or gDNA that served as material.

The CDR3 consists of 12 residues. Trimming shortened V by 5 bases and J by 4 bases, and 8 bases separated the two germline ends. CDR1 MNHEY and CDR2 SMNVEV come from the germline V gene (reference sequence). Authors' analysis steps: Reference gene primer amplification gave estimated nucleated cell counts. Assay used: immunoSEQ multiplex PCR; TCRdb lists only in-frame clones, some missing. From that table come the V and J calls and clone size; the DNA was used to work out D and trimming. The repertoire holds 100,000 to 150,000 clones, with over 75% as singletons. This sequence was found in a woman between 55 and 75 years old with acute or convalescent COVID-19. V gene TRBV27 combines with J gene TRBJ1-2, with D possibly being TRBD1 (6 bases). Sequenced: peripheral blood. In DNA, the CDR3 is TGTGCCAGCAGTCCAGGGGCCTATGGCTACACCTTC. Translation gives CASSPGAYGYTF.